The next 20 T cell receptor beta chains were all read from a single sample in a study of CD4 T cells in relation to SARS-CoV-2 and coronaviruses. Sequencing was performed with immunoSEQ multiplex PCR; in TCRdb, only in-frame clones are kept and a portion is missing. The table has more than 25,000 clones, 55% to 75% seen once; the top ten hold 10% to 15%. These receptors have no known antigen. Unexposed donor CD4+ T cells date from 2011-2018, before the COVID-19 pandemic. The cells were cultured for under twelve days before CD4+ T cells were isolated. The sequenced material came from CD4+ T cells from PBMCs, cultured in vitro. These receptors came from a human donor in good health.

This clone occurred a few times. The chain combines TRBV7-9 with TRBJ2-6; 8 bases fit TRBD1. V dropped 5 bases and J dropped 0; count of bases not matched to a gene: 6. Germline CDR1 is SEHNR and CDR2 is FQNEAQ (reference sequence). The CDR3 length is 17 residues. For the CDR3, the DNA is TGTGCCAGCAGCAGAAGACAGGGGAACTCTGGGGCCAACGTCCTGACTTTC. Translation gives CASSRRQGNSGANVLTF.

The chain has TRBV19 and TRBJ2-3; D might be TRBD1 or TRBD2, each matching 5 bases. V lost 7 bases and J lost 2, with 13 bases in between. Per the germline V gene, CDR1 is LNHDA and CDR2 is SQIVND (reference sequence). The CDR3 is made up of 14 amino acids. The CDR3 DNA reads as TGTGCCAGTAATTCCGGGACGAACACAGATACGCAGTATTTT. Its translation: CASNSGTNTDTQYF.

V is TRBV6-5 and J is TRBJ1-6; no definite D call. The CDR3 length is 13 residues. CDR1 is MNHEY and CDR2 is SVGAGI in the germline V gene. The germline V and J ends were trimmed by 2 bases and 8 bases, with 7 bases remaining between them. The CDR3 region is CASSYRLDSPLHF. The CDR3, as DNA: TGTGCCAGCAGTTACAGATTGGATTCACCCCTCCACTTT.

This clone was seen a few times. The V gene is TRBV19, the J gene TRBJ2-2; TRBD2 is a possible D gene (6 bases). Looked up from germline, CDR1 is LNHDA and CDR2 is SQIVND (reference sequence). The CDR3 has 14 residues. Between the trimmed V and J ends, which lost 6 bases and 4 bases, there was a span of 12 bases. CDR3 residues: CASRTEGGTGELFF. The CDR3 DNA sequence: TGTGCCAGTAGGACCGAGGGAGGCACCGGGGAGCTGTTTTTT.

The chain combines TRBV6-5 with TRBJ1-5, with D hard to call. The CDR3 sequence is 13 residues long. V was pared by 5 bases and J by 7 bases, with 12 bases between. Germline-derived CDR1 and CDR2 are MNHEY and SVGAGI. DNA for the CDR3: TGTGCCAGCAGTAGGTACATGGGCCAGCCCCAGCATTTT. It encodes CASSRYMGQPQHF.

V is TRBV9 and J is TRBJ1-6; maybe TRBD1 (6 bases). V lost 0 bases to trimming and J lost 7 bases, with 8 bases between them. From germline, CDR1 is SGDLS and CDR2 YYNGEE. CDR3 length: 14 amino acids. CDR3 coding DNA: TGTGCCAGCAGCGTAGGGACAGAAAATTCACCCCTCCACTTT. It specifies CASSVGTENSPLHF.

The genes are TRBV18 and TRBJ1-2; TRBD1 agrees at 10 bases. The length of the CDR3 is 16 residues. After removal of 3 bases from V and 4 bases from J, the junction contained 8 bases not matched to a gene. Germline CDR1 and CDR2: KGHSH and LQKENI. This CDR3 reads CASSPQRTGGAYGYTF. CDR3 coding DNA: TGTGCCAGCTCACCGCAAAGGACAGGGGGTGCCTATGGCTACACCTTC.

The CDR3 bases are TGTGCCAGCAGCTCCGGTCGGATCACTGAAGCTTTCTTT. It codes for CASSSGRITEAFF. The rearrangement joins TRBV7-9 to TRBJ1-1; D uncertain. Between the trimmed V and J ends, which lost 4 bases and 4 bases, there was a span of 10 bases. This CDR3 is built from 13 residues. Per germline, CDR1 SEHNR and CDR2 FQNEAQ (reference sequence).

V is TRBV7-2 and J is TRBJ1-3; D might be TRBD1 (6 bases). The CDR3 has 17 residues. From germline, CDR1 is SGHTA and CDR2 FQGNSA. Trimming pared 0 bases from V and 0 bases from J, leaving 12 bases between. As DNA, the CDR3 is TGTGCCAGCAGCTTAGCGGGGGGACACGGCTCTGGAAACACCATATATTTT. It encodes CASSLAGGHGSGNTIYF.

This rearrangement joins TRBV7-2 to TRBJ2-3; D is ambiguous. Trimming stripped 3 bases from V and 0 bases from J, with 10 bases between. Germline V gene data show CDR1 as SGHTA and CDR2 as FQGNSA. The CDR3 contains 15 residues. This chain's CDR3 is CASSLRLSSTDTQYF. The CDR3 coding sequence is TGTGCCAGCAGCTTGAGACTTTCTAGCACAGATACGCAGTATTTT.

The genes are TRBV9 and TRBJ2-7; D is possibly TRBD2 (7 bases). The CDR3 contains 14 residues. Germline CDR1 is SGDLS and CDR2 is YYNGEE. V was shortened by 4 bases and J by 2 bases, with 13 bases between the two germline ends. The CDR3 nucleotides are TGTGCCAGCAGCATCGACGGGGGGCCCTACGAGCAGTACTTC. Its translation: CASSIDGGPYEQYF.

This clone was recorded once. The chain is built from TRBV6-5 and TRBJ1-2, with D perhaps TRBD1 (6 bases). Germline V gene sequence: CDR1 MNHEY, CDR2 SVGAGI. CDR3 length: 13 residues. V was trimmed by 4 bases and J by 6 bases, leaving 12 bases between them. The chain's CDR3 is CASSFAQGHGYTF. The CDR3 DNA reads as TGTGCCAGCAGTTTTGCACAGGGACATGGCTACACCTTC.

V gene TRBV4-2 combines with J gene TRBJ2-7; D is uncertain. Trimming removed 0 bases from V and 4 bases from J, with 4 bases in between. Germline V gene lookup returns CDR1 LGHNA and CDR2 YNFKEQ. The CDR3 consists of 12 residues. The CDR3 is CASSQDAYEQYF. The CDR3 nucleotides are TGTGCCAGCAGCCAAGATGCGTACGAGCAGTACTTC.

The J gene is TRBJ2-4, the V gene TRBV2; D could derive from TRBD1 or TRBD2 (5 bases each). The germline V gene encodes CDR1 SNHLY and CDR2 FYNNEI. V dropped 9 bases and J dropped 6 bases, with 12 bases sitting between them. This CDR3 contains 12 residues. CDR3 sequence: CARTGTGNIQYF. Here the CDR3 DNA reads TGTGCCAGAACCGGGACCGGAAACATTCAGTACTTC.

The rearrangement uses TRBV19 and TRBJ2-5; the D gene could be TRBD1 or TRBD2 (5 bases each). Trimming removed 5 bases from V and 5 bases from J, with 15 bases in between. Germline CDR1 reads LNHDA; CDR2 reads SQIVND (reference sequence). The CDR3 is 14 residues long. Here the CDR3 reads CASSWGPPEETQYF. As DNA, the CDR3 is TGTGCCAGTAGTTGGGGACCCCCGGAGGAGACCCAGTACTTC.

The rearrangement uses TRBV2 and TRBJ1-2; D gene ambiguous. The CDR3 consists of 14 residues. Trimming left V 8 bases short and J 2 bases short, with 15 bases between. The germline gives CDR1 SNHLY, CDR2 FYNNEI. The CDR3 DNA reads TGTGCCAGCGAGTCTGGGCCGCCGAACTATGGCTACACCTTC. Translating gives CASESGPPNYGYTF.

The V and J genes are TRBV4-1 and TRBJ1-4; 9 nucleotides agree with TRBD1. V shed 3 bases, J shed 8 bases, and the junction held 13 bases outside the gene matches. Per germline, CDR1 MGHRA and CDR2 YSYEKL. This CDR3 spans 17 amino acids. CDR3 nucleotides: TGCGCCAGCAGCCAGGGGCCCTCACAGGGGGCTAGAGAAAAACTGTTTTTT. Its protein is CASSQGPSQGAREKLFF.

The CDR3 sequence is CAISVSGGRTDTQYF. The CDR3 region has the DNA TGTGCCATCAGTGTTAGCGGGGGTCGCACAGATACGCAGTATTTT. This chain uses TRBV10-3 with TRBJ2-3, with 9 bases lining up with TRBD2. The CDR3 has 15 residues. Trimming removed 4 bases from V and 1 base from J; junction bases left unmatched: 3. Germline assignment: CDR1 ENHRY and CDR2 SYGVKD.

This clone has just a few counts. V and J are TRBV2 and TRBJ1-1, with 7 nucleotides matching TRBD1. Germline CDR1 and CDR2: SNHLY and FYNNEI. The CDR3 contains 13 residues. Trimming took 6 bases from V and 8 from J; bases not matched to a gene: 9. The CDR3 bases are TGTGCCAGCAGGGTGACAGGGAGCCTCGAAGCTTTCTTT. This translates into CASRVTGSLEAFF. The full variable domain, rest sourced from reference TRBV2 and TRBJ1-1, is EPEVTQTPSHQVTQMGQEVILRCVPISNHLYFYWYRQILGQKVEFLVSFYNNEISEKSEIFDDQFSVERPDGSNFTLKIRSTKLEDSAMYFCASRVTGSLEAFFGQGTRLTVV.

The chain carries TRBV27 and TRBJ1-6, with D possibly being TRBD1 (6 bases). Trimming stripped 3 bases from V and 7 bases from J, with 40 bases between. Germline CDR1 reads MNHEY; CDR2 reads SMNVEV (reference sequence). This CDR3 comprises 24 residues. CDR3 region: CASSFPTGFFPLGGFRQWNSPLHF. For the CDR3, the DNA is TGTGCCAGCAGTTTCCCAACAGGGTTTTTTCCACTCGGAGGGTTTAGGCAGTGGAATTCACCCCTCCACTTT.